This TCR beta chain was captured by sequencing in a study of blood T cells in healthy people across ages. Many counts were recorded for this clonotype. Trimming removed 1 base from V and 4 bases from J, with 8 bases in between. The germline V gene encodes CDR1 MGHRA and CDR2 YSYEKL. The CDR3 is 14 residues long. Total RNA extracted from each sample amounted to at least 6 micrograms. Sample-barcoded 5' priming and a J-beta primer mix drove a second PCR of roughly 6 to 12 cycles. Every cDNA molecule bore a tag from a template-switch adaptor containing 12 random nucleotides. From the 5' RACE reads, TCRdb called clonotypes with MiXCR, one entry per CDR3 protein. Of 800,000 to 950,000 distinct CDR3 sequences listed, just under 30% are singletons. Separately, the same data were catalogued under a study of T cells of mothers and their children. From that paper: The people who donated were a few healthy Caucasian mothers and their six children.

The clonotype originates from a woman aged 40-49 years in good health. This sequence joins TRBV4-1 and TRBJ2-4; no definite D call. The material sequenced was blood. Here the CDR3 reads CASSQVVQKNIQYF. CDR3 DNA: TGCGCCAGCAGCCAAGTGGTGCAGAAAAACATTCAGTACTTC.